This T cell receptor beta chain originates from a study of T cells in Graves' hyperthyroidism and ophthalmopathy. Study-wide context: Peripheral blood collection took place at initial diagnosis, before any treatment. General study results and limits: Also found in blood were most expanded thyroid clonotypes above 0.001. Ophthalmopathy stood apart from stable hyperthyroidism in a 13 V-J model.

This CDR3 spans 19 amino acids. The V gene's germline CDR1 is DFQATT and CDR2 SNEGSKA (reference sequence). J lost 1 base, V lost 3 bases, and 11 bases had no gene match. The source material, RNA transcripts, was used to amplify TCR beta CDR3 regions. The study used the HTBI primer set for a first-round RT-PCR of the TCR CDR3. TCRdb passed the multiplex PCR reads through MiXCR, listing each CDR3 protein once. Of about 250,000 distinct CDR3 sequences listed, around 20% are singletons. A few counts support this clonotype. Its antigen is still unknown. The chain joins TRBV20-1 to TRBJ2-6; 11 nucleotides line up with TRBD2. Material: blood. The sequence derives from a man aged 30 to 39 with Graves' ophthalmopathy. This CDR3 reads CSASEATSGAWSGANVLTF. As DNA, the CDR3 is TGCAGTGCTAGTGAGGCGACTAGCGGGGCCTGGTCTGGGGCCAACGTCCTGACTTTC.